This TCR beta chain was recovered during a study of blood T cells in healthy people across ages. Primed by a sample-barcoded 5' primer and a J-beta primer mix, a second PCR proceeded for roughly 6 to 12 cycles. Using its own MiXCR run on the 5' RACE reads, TCRdb lists one record per CDR3 protein. Seen here are 1.5 million to 2 million distinct CDR3 sequences, 28% observed once, and the top ten hold less than 9.5%. The CDR3 sequence is 13 residues long. Trimming shortened V by 1 base and J by 5 bases, and 7 bases separated the two germline ends. The germline V gene encodes CDR1 SGHKS and CDR2 YYEKEE (reference sequence). The table lists this clonotype with a few counts. Its antigen is not identified. Study outcomes and limitations: Estimated diversity that came from one million T cells was considered an underestimate. Since the PBMCs were unsorted, naive and antigen-experienced cells could not be conclusively compared.

This receptor was taken from a woman in her twenties or thirties in good health. This chain joins TRBV5-5 and TRBJ2-1; D gene ambiguous. Sequenced: blood. CDR3 in amino acids: CASSLFLDNEQFF. CDR3 sequence (DNA): TGTGCCAGCAGCTTGTTCCTCGACAATGAGCAGTTCTTC.